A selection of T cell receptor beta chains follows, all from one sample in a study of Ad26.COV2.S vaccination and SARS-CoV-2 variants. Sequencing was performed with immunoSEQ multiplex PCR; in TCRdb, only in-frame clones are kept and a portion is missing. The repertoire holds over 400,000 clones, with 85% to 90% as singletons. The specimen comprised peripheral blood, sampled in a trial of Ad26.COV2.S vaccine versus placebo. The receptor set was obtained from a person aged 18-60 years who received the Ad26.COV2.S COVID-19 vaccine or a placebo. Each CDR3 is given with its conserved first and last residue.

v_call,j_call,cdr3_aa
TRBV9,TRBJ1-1,CASSVFGGEAFF
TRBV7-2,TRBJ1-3,CASSPDRAGNTIYF
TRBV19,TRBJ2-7,CASSILDSEQYF
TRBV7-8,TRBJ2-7,CASSLEAGLRYEQYF
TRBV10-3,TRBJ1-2,CAISGVGSDNYGYTF
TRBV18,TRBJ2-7,CASRVGGKDEQYF
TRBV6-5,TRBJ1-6,CASRRQGLGSSPLHF
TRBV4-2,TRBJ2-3,CASSPSAGTGSVTDTQYF
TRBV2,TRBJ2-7,CASSENSGTYEQYF
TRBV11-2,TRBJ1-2,CASSLDRVRRYGYTF
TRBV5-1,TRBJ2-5,CASSPGLGQGETQYF
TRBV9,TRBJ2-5,CASSIRGTETQYF
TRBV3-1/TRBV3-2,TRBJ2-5,CASTDRVRFGETQYF
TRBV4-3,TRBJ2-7,CASSGGDEQYF
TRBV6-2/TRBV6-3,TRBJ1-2,CASSQTGQLYGYTF
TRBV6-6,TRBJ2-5,CASSYLGGLEETQYF
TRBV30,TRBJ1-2,CAWSGKTGSFAGYTF
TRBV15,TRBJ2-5,CATSRDPAETQYF
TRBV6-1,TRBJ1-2,CASSENAPGQGYGYTF
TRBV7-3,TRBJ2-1,CASSSAGNEQFF
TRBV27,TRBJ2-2,CASSLDRYTGELFF
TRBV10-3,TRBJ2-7,CAISESWDKTYEQYF
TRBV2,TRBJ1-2,CASSGAGGTEGFNYGYTF
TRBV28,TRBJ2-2,CASSFAGQGSGELFF
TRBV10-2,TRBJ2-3,CASSGLAGVDTQYF
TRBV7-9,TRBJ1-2,CASSQPGEGYTF
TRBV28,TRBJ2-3,CASSLARQGIATDTQYF
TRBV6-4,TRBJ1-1,CASSSDTEAFF
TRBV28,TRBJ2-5,CASSLLGRIETQYF
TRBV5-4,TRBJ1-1,CASSSPGGEGTEAFF
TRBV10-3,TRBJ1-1,CAISERVHRGNTEAFF
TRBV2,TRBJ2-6,CASIPTGPSLHTGANVLTF
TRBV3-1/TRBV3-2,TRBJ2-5,CASSQDPGQGRQETQYF
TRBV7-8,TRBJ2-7,CASSLRDGPYEQYF
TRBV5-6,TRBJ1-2,CASSPFVGLYGYTF